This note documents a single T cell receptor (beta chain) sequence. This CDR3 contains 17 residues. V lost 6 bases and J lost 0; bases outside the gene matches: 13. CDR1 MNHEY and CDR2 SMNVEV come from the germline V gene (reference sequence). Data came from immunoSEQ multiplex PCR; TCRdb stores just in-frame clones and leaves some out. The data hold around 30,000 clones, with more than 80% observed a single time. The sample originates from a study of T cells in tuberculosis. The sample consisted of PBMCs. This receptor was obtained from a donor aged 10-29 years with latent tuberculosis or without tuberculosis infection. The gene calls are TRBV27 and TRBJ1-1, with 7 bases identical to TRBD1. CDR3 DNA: TGTGCCAGCAGCACTACAAGACAGGGCGCGGTGAACACTGAAGCTTTCTTT. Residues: CASSTTRQGAVNTEAFF.